This entry concerns a single TCR beta chain. What it recognizes is unknown. During the collection period, no donor immune events like infections were recorded. The sample belongs to a study of identifying expanded T cells in peripheral blood. Regarding the study as a whole: Clone count variance between roughly 2-week samples rose with total template count. Differentially abundant clones: roughly 1.2 between replicates, just under 17 at two to three weeks, around 20 at four.

Trimming pared 0 bases from V and 7 bases from J, leaving 10 bases between. The CDR3 loop spans 13 amino acids. Germline assignment: CDR1 SGHDT and CDR2 YYEEEE. This table comes from immunoSEQ multiplex PCR, and its TCRdb copy is limited to in-frame clones, with some not included. The sample lists approximately 57,000 clones, roughly 90% occurring once. The rearrangement uses TRBV5-6 and TRBJ1-1, with D hard to call. Sequences were obtained from blood. The sequence came from a person aged 18-70 years in good health. This CDR3 reads CASSLAGMGEAFF. CDR3 in DNA: TGTGCCAGCAGCTTGGCGGGGATGGGTGAAGCTTTCTTT.